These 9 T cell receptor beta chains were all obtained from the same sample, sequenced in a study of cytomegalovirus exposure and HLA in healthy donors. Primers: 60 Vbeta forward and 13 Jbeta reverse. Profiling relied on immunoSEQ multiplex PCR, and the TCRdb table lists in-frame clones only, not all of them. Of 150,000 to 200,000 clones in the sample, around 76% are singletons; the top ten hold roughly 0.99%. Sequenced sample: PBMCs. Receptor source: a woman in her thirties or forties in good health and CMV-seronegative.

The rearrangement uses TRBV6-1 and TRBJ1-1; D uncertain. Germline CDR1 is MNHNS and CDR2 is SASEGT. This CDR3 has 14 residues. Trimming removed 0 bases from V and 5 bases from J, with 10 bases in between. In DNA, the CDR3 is TGTGCCAGCAGTGAAGCAGGGCCGGGGACTGAAGCTTTCTTT. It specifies CASSEAGPGTEAFF.

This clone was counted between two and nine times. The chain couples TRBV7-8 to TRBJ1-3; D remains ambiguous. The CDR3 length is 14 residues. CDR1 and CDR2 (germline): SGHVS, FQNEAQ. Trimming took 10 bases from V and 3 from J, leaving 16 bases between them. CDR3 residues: CATYPRGGGNTIYF. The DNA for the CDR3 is TGTGCCACCTATCCCCGCGGCGGTGGAAACACCATATATTTT.

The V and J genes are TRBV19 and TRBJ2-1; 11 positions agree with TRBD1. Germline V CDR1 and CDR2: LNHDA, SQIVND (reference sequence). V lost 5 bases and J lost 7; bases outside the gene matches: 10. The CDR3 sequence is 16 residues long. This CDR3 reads CASSLRTGGNTNEQFF. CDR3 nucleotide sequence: TGTGCCAGTAGTTTAAGGACAGGGGGCAACACGAATGAGCAGTTCTTC.

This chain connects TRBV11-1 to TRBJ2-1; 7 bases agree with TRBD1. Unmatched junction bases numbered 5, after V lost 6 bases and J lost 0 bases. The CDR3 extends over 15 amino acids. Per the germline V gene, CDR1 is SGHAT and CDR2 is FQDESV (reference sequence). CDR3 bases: TGTGCCAGCAGTGGGACAGCGTTCTCCTACAATGAGCAGTTCTTC. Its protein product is CASSGTAFSYNEQFF.

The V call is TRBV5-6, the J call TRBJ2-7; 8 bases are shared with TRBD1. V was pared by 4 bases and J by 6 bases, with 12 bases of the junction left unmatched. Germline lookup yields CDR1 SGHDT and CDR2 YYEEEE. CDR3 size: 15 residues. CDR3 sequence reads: CASSLGQGSLREQYF. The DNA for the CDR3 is TGTGCCAGCAGCCTCGGACAGGGAAGTTTACGCGAGCAGTACTTC.

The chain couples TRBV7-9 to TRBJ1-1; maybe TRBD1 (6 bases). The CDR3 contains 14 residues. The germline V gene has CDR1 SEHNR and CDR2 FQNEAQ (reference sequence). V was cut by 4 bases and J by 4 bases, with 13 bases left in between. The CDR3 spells CASSSQGSATEAFF. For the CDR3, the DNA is TGTGCCAGCAGCTCACAGGGCTCGGCCACTGAAGCTTTCTTT. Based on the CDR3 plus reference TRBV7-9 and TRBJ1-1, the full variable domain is DTGVSQNPRHKITKRGQNVTFRCDPISEHNRLYWYRQTLGQGPEFLTYFQNEAQLEKSRLLSDRFSAERPKGSFSTLEIQRTEQGDSAMYLCASSSQGSATEAFFGQGTRLTVV.

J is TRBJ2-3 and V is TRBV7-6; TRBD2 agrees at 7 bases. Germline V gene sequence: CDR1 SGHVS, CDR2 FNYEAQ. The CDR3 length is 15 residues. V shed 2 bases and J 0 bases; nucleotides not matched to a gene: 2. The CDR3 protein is CASSLNSGSTDTQYF. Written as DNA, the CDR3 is TGTGCCAGCAGCTTAAATAGCGGGAGCACAGATACGCAGTATTTT.

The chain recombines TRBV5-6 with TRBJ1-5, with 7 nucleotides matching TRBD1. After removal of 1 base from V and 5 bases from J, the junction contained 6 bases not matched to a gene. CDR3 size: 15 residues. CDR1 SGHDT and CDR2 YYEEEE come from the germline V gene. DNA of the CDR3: TGTGCCAGCAGCTTGATGATAGGGGGCGATCAGCCCCAGCATTTT. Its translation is CASSLMIGGDQPQHF.

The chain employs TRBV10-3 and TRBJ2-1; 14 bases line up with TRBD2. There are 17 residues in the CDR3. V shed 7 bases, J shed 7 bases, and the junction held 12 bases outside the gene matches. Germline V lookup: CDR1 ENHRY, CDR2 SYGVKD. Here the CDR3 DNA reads TGTGCCATCACCAAAGGGACTAGCGGGAGTCCCAGGAATGAGCAGTTCTTC. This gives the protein CAITKGTSGSPRNEQFF.